The text below deals with one T cell receptor beta chain. The antigen is undetermined. Per the study methods: Junction-only sequences produced by ImmunoSEQ had no quality scores, so filtering differed. The repertoire was sequenced with immunoSEQ multiplex PCR; TCRdb's copy has only in-frame clones and lacks some. The V and J calls and clone size are taken from that table; D and trimming were inferred from the DNA. This table has around 510,000 clones, roughly 95% appearing once. The data stem from a study of shared clonotypes between healthy human individuals. Study results and limitations: Generation probability values for non-shared clonotypes were lower than those for clonotypes shared by all four donors.

The trim removed 0 bases at V and 9 bases at J, leaving 12 bases unmatched. The germline gives CDR1 SGHTS, CDR2 YDEGEE. CDR3 size: 16 residues. The donors, all of them Caucasian adults, lived in Nashville, Tennessee. The origin of this receptor is a woman in her 30s in good health. V gene TRBV5-8 combines with J gene TRBJ1-5; 7 bases are a match to TRBD1. Sequences were obtained from naive CD4+ T cells sorted from blood. Specified subset: CD45RA+ positively selected. CDR3 region: CASSLETGQARWPQHF. As DNA, the CDR3 is TGTGCCAGCAGCTTGGAGACTGGACAGGCGAGATGGCCCCAGCATTTT. Full variable domain (missing parts from reference TRBV5-8 and TRBJ1-5): EAGVTQSPTHLIKTRGQQATLRCSPISGHTSVYWYQQALGLGLQFLLWYDEGEERNRGNFPPRFSGRQFPNYSSELNVNALELEDSALYLCASSLETGQARWPQHFGDGTRLSIL.